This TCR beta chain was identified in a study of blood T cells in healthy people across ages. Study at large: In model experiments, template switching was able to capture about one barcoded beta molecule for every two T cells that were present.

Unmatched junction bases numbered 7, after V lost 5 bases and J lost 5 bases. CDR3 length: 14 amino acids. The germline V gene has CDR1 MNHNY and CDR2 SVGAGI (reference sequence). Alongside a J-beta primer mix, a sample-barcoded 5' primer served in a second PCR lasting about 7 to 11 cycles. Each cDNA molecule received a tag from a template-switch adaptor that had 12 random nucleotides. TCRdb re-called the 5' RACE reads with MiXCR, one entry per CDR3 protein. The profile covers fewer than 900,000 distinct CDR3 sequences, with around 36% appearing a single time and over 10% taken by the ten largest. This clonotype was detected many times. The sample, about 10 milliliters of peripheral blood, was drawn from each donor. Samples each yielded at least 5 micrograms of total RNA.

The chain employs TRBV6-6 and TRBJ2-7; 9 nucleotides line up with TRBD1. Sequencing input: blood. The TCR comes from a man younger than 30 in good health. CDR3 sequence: CASSQTGGKNEQYF. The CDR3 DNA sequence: TGTGCCAGCAGTCAAACAGGGGGCAAGAACGAGCAGTACTTC.